This TCR beta chain was recovered during a study of T cells in Graves' hyperthyroidism and ophthalmopathy (dated by TCRdb to the late 2010s). Looking at the study overall: Peripheral blood was sampled at the time of initial diagnosis, prior to any treatment. To identify TCR V-J signatures that set the groups apart, the researchers used a discovery cohort of more than 95 patients, made up of 40 to 45 with Graves' ophthalmopathy and 57 with stable Graves' hyperthyroidism. Whether ophthalmopathy could be predicted prospectively was tested in an independent validation cohort made up of 18 hyperthyroidism patients plus 17 patients who later progressed to ophthalmopathy. The roughly 90 discovery patients were divided at random into training and test sets in a 7:3 ratio. In more than 5 Graves' hyperthyroidism patients, the study also compared T-cell repertoires from thyroid tissue with T-cell repertoires from blood. After blood sampling, hyperthyroidism patients were treated with methimazole at a starting dose of 30 mg daily, and ophthalmopathy patients were treated with high-dose intravenous methylprednisolone. The paper describes TCR Vbeta CDR3 sequencing of 140 or so peripheral blood samples, made up of 43 ophthalmopathy patients, approximately 76 hyperthyroidism patients and 17 progressor patients.

Amplification of TCR beta CDR3 regions was carried out from RNA transcripts. The TCR CDR3 was subjected to a first round of RT-PCR using the HTBI primer set and the Qiagen OneStep RT-PCR kit. Libraries were constructed in a second round of multiplex PCR, after which size selection and purification were performed. Paired-end sequencing of the libraries was performed with 100 bp reads on an Illumina HiSeq2000. For the original study's pipeline: SOAPnuke was used to process the raw data, throwing out any read that contained adapters or uncalled bases, had a mean Phred below 15, or lacked an exact constant-primer or identifier match. High-quality paired reads were merged using COPE v1.2.5, and each unique nucleotide sequence was defined as a clonotype. MiTCR v1.1 was used to align the clonotypes against IMGT TRBV, TRBD and TRBJ reference segments. The analysis was restricted to V-J combinations with a frequency above 0.0001, which together covered 99.2% of the repertoires. The TCS score was defined as F50 (clonal expansion) divided by E x V (chaos), with BLOSUM62-based TCRdist calculated between CDR3 peptides within each V-J. Welch's t-statistics and random forest reduced roughly 530 V-J features to about 12, which were used in a naive Bayes classifier (R e1071). The public sequencing data were trimmed at Q25 with fastp and processed into clonotypes with MiXCR by TCRdb, which kept only in-frame beta chains. CDR3 protein duplicates are merged, each entry listing the most common genes and DNA. TCRdb, not the original authors, processed these V and J calls. This sample gives 600,000 to 750,000 distinct CDR3 sequences in total; approximately 15% of them show up just once. 15% to 17% of the sample belongs to the ten largest clones.

Germline trimming: 2 bases from V, 2 bases from J; junction bases outside gene matches: 6. The CDR3 runs 14 amino acids, cysteine and phenylalanine included. Of all the DNA, just the CDR3 is kept, 42 bases in frame from base 1. CDR1 and CDR2 are read off the germline V gene (reference sequence) as GTSNPN and SVGIG. Study-wide findings and limitations: No statistical method was used to fix the sample size in advance, and group allocation was not hidden from the investigators. In validation, the model predicted progression to ophthalmopathy a median of about 6 months before onset, with approximately 71% sensitivity and about 75% specificity. In cross-validation, a model built on a 13 V-J signature told ophthalmopathy apart from stable hyperthyroidism with under 90% sensitivity and roughly 83% specificity, and in testing the same model reached 80%/75%. Most expanded thyroid clonotypes (frequency above 0.001) were also found in blood, which suggests that blood repertoires may mirror thyroid immune responses.

Graves' hyperthyroidism was defined as stable when no progression to ophthalmopathy occurred over 18 months of follow-up. The hyperthyroidism patients were between 18 and 65 years old and newly diagnosed, with a disease duration of less than 2 months. Any patient with an uncontrolled infection, another autoimmune disease, pregnancy or lactation was excluded. Diagnoses relied on clinical symptoms, serum thyroxine and TRAb, thyroid ultrasound and orbital computed tomography. PBMCs were separated from roughly 10 ml of fresh peripheral blood using Ficoll-Paque density gradient centrifugation. Total RNA was extracted using Trizol reagent, and RNA quality was assessed on an Agilent 2100 Bioanalyzer. This clonotype was seen a few times. Its cognate antigen has yet to be identified. Nothing much larger sits one base from this clone, and base qualities are not available.

The sequence came from a man aged 45-65 years with Graves' hyperthyroidism. The chain joins TRBV30 to TRBJ2-7, with 7 bases matching TRBD1. Sequencing input: blood. The DNA sequence is given as TGTGCCTGGAGTATGACAGGGCGGGCCTACGAGCAGTACTTC. Translated, this gives CAWSMTGRAYEQYF.